This T cell receptor beta chain was documented in a study of blood T cell repertoires in COVID-19. On the study more broadly: Some COVID-19 samples were acute and others convalescent; all came from the United States, Italy and Spain. Nucleic acid was either cDNA or gDNA, and it came from T cells, B-cell-depleted T cells, or PBMCs.

TCRdb keeps only in-frame clones here, not all; method: immunoSEQ multiplex PCR. The sample gives roughly 250,000 clones, approximately 81% of which show up once; about 1% is in the top ten. Trimming at V came to 4 bases and at J to 2 bases, leaving 10 bases not matched to a gene. The CDR3 loop spans 16 amino acids. Germline CDR1 reads SGDLS; CDR2 reads YYNGEE. Sequencing used peripheral blood. The sequence was obtained from a man in his forties with acute or convalescent COVID-19. The chain is built from TRBV9 and TRBJ2-5, with 8 bases aligning to TRBD2. CDR3 region: CASSKLTGGPQETQYF. The CDR3 DNA follows: TGTGCCAGCAGCAAACTGACGGGGGGGCCTCAAGAGACCCAGTACTTC.